The TCR beta chain described here comes from a study of blood T cell repertoires in COVID-19. Study details: Samples taken during acute and convalescent COVID-19 were collected in the United States, Italy and Spain. T cells, B-cell-depleted T cells, or PBMCs supplied cDNA or gDNA.

Original processing methods: Counts of nucleated cells, estimated from reference gene primer amplification, were obtained. Data came from immunoSEQ multiplex PCR; TCRdb stores just in-frame clones and leaves some out. V, J and clone size reflect that table, while D and trimming were determined from the DNA. The table records about 88,000 clones, approximately 90% of them present only once. Germline CDR1 SGHRS, CDR2 YFSETQ. V was pared by 2 bases and J by 1 base, with 4 bases between. This CDR3 is built from 12 residues. This clonotype originated in a man aged 55 to 69 with acute or convalescent COVID-19. Sequencing was performed on peripheral blood. This rearrangement joins TRBV5-1 to TRBJ2-7; D unclear. The CDR3 DNA reads TGCGCCAGCAGCTTCGCGTCCTACGAGCAGTACTTC. Translation gives CASSFASYEQYF.